A single sample gave rise to the 9 T cell receptor beta chains below, sequenced in a study of cytomegalovirus exposure and HLA in healthy donors. Amplification used 60 Vbeta primers and 13 Jbeta primers. Generated by immunoSEQ multiplex PCR, the TCRdb table keeps only in-frame clones and is missing some. The sample includes some 140,000 clones, more than 75% of them seen just once. The material sequenced was PBMCs. The receptors were sampled from a young man in good health and CMV-seronegative.

CDR3 sequence: CASSVGAEETQYF. The CDR3, as DNA: TGTGCCAGCAGCGTAGGCGCCGAAGAGACCCAGTACTTC. The chain is built from TRBV9 and TRBJ2-5; D call uncertain. The CDR3 runs 13 residues. The V end was cut by 0 bases, the J end by 3 bases, with 6 bases between. The germline CDR1 and CDR2 sequences are SGDLS and YYNGEE.

This sequence joins TRBV29-1 and TRBJ2-5, with 11 bases identical to TRBD1. CDR1 and CDR2 from the germline V gene are SQVTM and ANQGSEA. The CDR3 is made up of 13 amino acids. J lost 5 bases, V lost 8 bases, and 7 bases had no gene match. This chain's CDR3 is CSTRTGGGETQYF. For the CDR3, the DNA is TGCAGCACGAGGACAGGGGGCGGGGAGACCCAGTACTTC.

The chain has TRBV28 and TRBJ2-2; 13 bases align to TRBD2. CDR1 and CDR2 (germline): MDHEN, SYDVKM. The trim removed 4 bases at V and 5 bases at J, leaving 10 bases unmatched. This CDR3 has 18 amino acids. CDR3 sequence (DNA): TGTGCCAGCAGTTCGACCGGGACTAGCGGGATGATTACCGGGGAGCTGTTTTTT. Translation gives CASSSTGTSGMITGELFF.

The rearrangement joins TRBV9 to TRBJ2-3; D unclear. CDR1 and CDR2 (germline): SGDLS, YYNGEE. The germline V and J ends were trimmed by 0 bases and 9 bases, with 11 bases remaining between them. The CDR3 loop spans 13 amino acids. The CDR3 coding sequence is TGTGCCAGCAGCGTAGGCGGAGCTCCGACGCAGTATTTT. This encodes CASSVGGAPTQYF.

V gene TRBV5-4 combines with J gene TRBJ1-2, with D maybe TRBD1 (5 bases). Germline loops: CDR1 SGHNT, CDR2 YYREEE (reference sequence). This CDR3 comprises 16 residues. With 4 bases removed from V and 3 bases from J, the gap between germline ends came to 19 bases. The CDR3 DNA follows: TGTGCCAGCAGCGGGGGGGGAGATGGGCTTTACTATGGCTACACCTTC. It translates to CASSGGGDGLYYGYTF.

CDR3 sequence reads: CASSQDSRAGEQYF. CDR3 sequence (DNA): TGCGCCAGCAGCCAAGATTCGAGGGCTGGGGAGCAGTACTTC. This chain uses TRBV4-1 with TRBJ2-7; perhaps TRBD2 as D (5 bases). The ends were cut back, 0 bases at V and 7 bases at J, with 13 bases in the middle. The CDR3 length is 14 residues. CDR1 and CDR2 from the germline V gene are MGHRA and YSYEKL.

This clone was observed a single time. The V and J genes are TRBV4-3 and TRBJ2-7; TRBD2 matches 7 bases. The CDR3 runs to 15 residues. CDR1 is LGHNA, CDR2 YSLEER, per germline. The V and J ends lost 3 bases and 3 bases, in that order; junction bases with no gene match: 8. This CDR3 is CASSQADGGFYEQYF. The CDR3 DNA sequence: TGCGCCAGCAGCCAGGCTGACGGGGGGTTCTACGAGCAGTACTTC.

The gene calls are TRBV4-3 and TRBJ2-1, with 8 positions matching TRBD2. This CDR3 is 16 amino acids long. V lost 2 bases to trimming and J lost 6 bases; unmatched junction nucleotides: 9. The germline V gene encodes CDR1 LGHNA and CDR2 YSLEER. The CDR3 sequence is CASSQMASGSLNEQFF. CDR3 nucleotides: TGCGCCAGCAGCCAAATGGCCAGCGGGAGCCTCAATGAGCAGTTCTTC.

The CDR3 DNA is TGTGCCAGCAGCGTGTCCAGGATCACAGATACGCAGTATTTT. Protein product: CASSVSRITDTQYF. This chain connects TRBV9 to TRBJ2-3, with D unresolved. Germline V gives CDR1 SGDLS, CDR2 YYNGEE. V gave up 2 bases and J gave up 2 bases, with 9 bases separating them. CDR3 size: 14 residues.